The present TCR beta chain was sequenced within a study of cytomegalovirus exposure and HLA in healthy donors. Overall study results and limits: Upon later analysis, HLA-associated TCR beta chains proved more clonally expanded than other, equally common chains.

CDR1 and CDR2 from the germline V gene are SGHDT and YYEEEE. This CDR3 has 11 residues. Primers for the PCR totalled 60 Vbeta and 13 Jbeta. TCRdb's copy holds only in-frame clones and misses some; the assay was immunoSEQ multiplex PCR. The profile covers some 130,000 clones, with 80% appearing a single time and 2.2% taken by the ten largest. As for this clone: Antigen: not known. A junction boundary mismatches the germline segment, possibly from a read error.

This chain links TRBV5-6 with TRBJ2-5, with D tentatively TRBD1 (5 bases). This receptor was obtained from a man aged 25-45 years in good health and CMV-seronegative. Sequencing was carried out using PBMCs. CDR3 bases: TGTGCCAGCAGCTTGGGGATCCTGACAGACTTC. It translates to CASSLGILTDF.